Listed below are T cell receptor beta chains from one sample, sequenced in a study of CD8+ T cells in alopecia areata. Method: immunoSEQ multiplex PCR; TCRdb's copy keeps in-frame clones and lacks some. The table has 45,000 to 70,000 clones, almost 97% seen once. Sequenced here: CD8+ T cells sorted from blood, sampled at week 0. These receptor sequences come from a human donor with alopecia areata. Each CDR3 is given with its conserved first and last residue. D genes are given only for firm matches. Size is omitted from some rows. Given values are once, few, many or a class for expanded clones.

cdr3_nt cdr3_aa clone_size d_call j_call v_call
TGCAGCGTTGAAGATAAGCTAGCGGGGCTGGTAGGAGAGACCCAGTACTTC CSVEDKLAGLVGETQYF once TRBD2 TRBJ2-5 TRBV29-1
TGTGCCAGCAGATCGGACAGCTCCAATCAGCCCCAGCATTTT CASRSDSSNQPQHF once NA TRBJ1-5 TRBV27
TGTGCCAGCAGCTTAACGACAGGGTCTAGCACAGATACGCAGTATTTT CASSLTTGSSTDTQYF NA TRBD1 TRBJ2-3 TRBV11-2
TGTGCCAGCAGTAGTCGGGATCTACAGCCCCAGCATTTT CASSSRDLQPQHF NA NA TRBJ1-5 TRBV7-2
TGTGCCAGCAGCCTACCAGAACAGGGGGCGCTATCTGGGGCCAACGTCCTGACTTTC CASSLPEQGALSGANVLTF once TRBD1 TRBJ2-6 TRBV5-4
TGTGCCAGCAGCTTAGTGACAGGTTATCAAGAGACCCAGTACTTC CASSLVTGYQETQYF NA NA TRBJ2-5 TRBV7-9
TGTGCCAGCAGTTTTGGGCCAACGACGGAAGCTTTCTTT CASSFGPTTEAFF NA NA TRBJ1-1 TRBV27
TGTGCCTGCTACAACAGGGCCCCCTCCTACGAGCAGTACTTC CACYNRAPSYEQYF NA NA TRBJ2-7 TRBV2
TGTGCCAGCAGCTTAGAGGGGGGGAGATACAATGAGCAGTTCTTC CASSLEGGRYNEQFF few NA TRBJ2-1 TRBV13
TGTGCCAGCAGTGATGGACAGGGGATTCAGCCCCAGCATTTT CASSDGQGIQPQHF NA TRBD1 TRBJ1-5 TRBV2
TGTGCTAGCAGCTTAAATCAGGGTTTACTCACAGATACGCAGTATTTT CASSLNQGLLTDTQYF NA NA TRBJ2-3 TRBV7-7
TGCAGCGTTGGACAGGGGGCTGGACAGCCCCAGCATTTT CSVGQGAGQPQHF NA TRBD1 TRBJ1-5 TRBV29-1
TGTGCCAGCAGCGGAGAACGTAGCGGGTTGAACAATGAGCAGTTCTTC CASSGERSGLNNEQFF NA TRBD2 TRBJ2-1 TRBV9
TGCGCCAGCAGCCGAGGACAGGGTGGTGATTCACCCCTCCACTTT CASSRGQGGDSPLHF NA TRBD1 TRBJ1-6 TRBV4-1
TGCGCCAGCAGTGGTGCTACGTCCTCCTCGGCCGAGCAGTACTTC CASSGATSSSAEQYF NA NA TRBJ2-7 TRBV10-2